Listed here are 22 T cell receptor beta chains from one sample, sequenced in a study of cytomegalovirus exposure and HLA in healthy donors. 60 Vbeta and 13 Jbeta primers were used in PCR. The repertoire was sequenced with immunoSEQ multiplex PCR; TCRdb's copy has only in-frame clones and lacks some. The table records 150,000 to 200,000 clones, about 81% of them present only once. Sequencing input: PBMCs. Every receptor here comes from a woman in her thirties in good health and CMV-seronegative.

This clone was detected only once. This chain links TRBV30 with TRBJ2-5; 8 bases fit TRBD2. This CDR3 spans 15 amino acids. Germline V gene lookup returns CDR1 GTSNPN and CDR2 SVGIG (reference sequence). With 4 bases clipped from V and 1 base from J, the junction kept 8 bases outside the gene matches. CDR3 coding DNA: TGTGCCTGGAATCCCCTAGCGGGTTCCCAAGAGACCCAGTACTTC. It specifies CAWNPLAGSQETQYF.

The rearrangement joins TRBV7-2 to TRBJ1-1, with 8 bases identical to TRBD1. CDR1 is SGHTA, CDR2 FQGNSA, per germline. Germline trimming cut 5 bases from V and 8 bases from J; bases unmatched to any gene: 13. This CDR3 is built from 15 residues. In DNA, the CDR3 is TGTGCCAGCAGCCCCAGGACAGGGCAGTTGAGAGAAGCTTTCTTT. Amino acid sequence: CASSPRTGQLREAFF. Full variable domain (missing parts from reference TRBV7-2 and TRBJ1-1): GAGVSQSPSNKVTEKGKDVELRCDPISGHTALYWYRQSLGQGLEFLIYFQGNSAPDKSGLPSDRFSAERTGGSVSTLTIQRTQQEDSAVYLCASSPRTGQLREAFFGQGTRLTVV.

This clone was found once. The chain links TRBV2 to TRBJ2-2; 9 bases are a match to TRBD2. The CDR3 has 15 residues. Germline assignment: CDR1 SNHLY and CDR2 FYNNEI. The J segment lost 4 bases and the V segment lost 6 bases, leaving 6 bases of the junction unmatched. The CDR3 loop reads CASRVAGAGTGELFF. The CDR3 region has the DNA TGTGCCAGCAGGGTAGCGGGAGCGGGCACCGGGGAGCTGTTTTTT.

This chain links TRBV4-3 with TRBJ2-5; possibly TRBD2 for D (7 bases). The DNA matches TRBJ2-7 better at its end, which makes the J call doubtful. The CDR3 spans 16 residues. Germline CDR1 and CDR2: LGHNA and YSLEER. The CDR3 here is CASSQGGRGMSYEQYF. DNA of the CDR3: TGCGCCAGCAGCCAAGGGGGGCGGGGGATGTCCTACGAGCAGTACTTC.

CDR3 DNA: TGCGCCAGCAGGCCTGAACTAGCGGGGGCCTACGAGCAGTACTTC. This gives the protein CASRPELAGAYEQYF. The chain carries TRBV5-1 and TRBJ2-5, with TRBD2 matching 11 bases. The J call could be wrong; TRBJ2-7 is a better fit for the DNA end. The germline V gene has CDR1 SGHRS and CDR2 YFSETQ. The CDR3 has 15 residues.

The CDR3 protein is CASSELGTSAYEQYF. CDR3 DNA: TGTGCCAGCAGTGAACTGGGGACATCGGCCTACGAGCAGTACTTC. This chain links TRBV6-1 with TRBJ2-7; D is perhaps TRBD1 (6 bases). CDR3 size: 15 residues. Germline values: CDR1 MNHNS, CDR2 SASEGT. V was shortened by 2 bases and J by 2 bases, with 13 bases between the two germline ends.

The rearrangement joins TRBV29-1 to TRBJ2-1, with a weak D call TRBD1 (5 bases). The CDR3 is made up of 14 amino acids. Germline CDR1 is SQVTM and CDR2 is ANQGSEA. Trimming shortened V by 5 bases and J by 5 bases, and 16 bases separated the two germline ends. CDR3 DNA: TGCAGCGTTTCTGGTAGGGGCAGGGACAATGAGCAGTTCTTC. Its translation is CSVSGRGRDNEQFF.

The rearrangement uses TRBV18 and TRBJ2-6; D is perhaps TRBD2 (5 bases). The germline gives CDR1 KGHSH, CDR2 LQKENI. This CDR3 region has 17 residues. Trimming took 0 bases from V and 0 from J, leaving 9 bases between them. This CDR3 is CASSPPNGNSGANVLTF. The CDR3 DNA is TGTGCCAGCTCACCACCGAACGGGAACTCTGGGGCCAACGTCCTGACTTTC. Full variable domain (remainder filled in from reference TRBV18 and TRBJ2-6): NAGVMQNPRHLVRRRGQEARLRCSPMKGHSHVYWYRQLPEEGLKFMVYLQKENIIDESGMPKERFSAEFPKEGPSILRIQQVVRGDSAAYFCASSPPNGNSGANVLTFGAGSRLTVL.

This rearrangement joins TRBV19 to TRBJ1-1; a weak D match, TRBD1 (5 bases). This CDR3 is built from 14 residues. V lost 5 bases to trimming and J lost 1 base, with 11 bases between them. Per germline, CDR1 LNHDA and CDR2 SQIVND (reference sequence). The CDR3 coding sequence is TGTGCCAGTAGTTCCAGGGTCGAGAACACTGAAGCTTTCTTT. This encodes CASSSRVENTEAFF.

The chain combines TRBV21-1 with TRBJ2-1; TRBD2, the D gene given by the table, was not confirmed from the DNA. TRBV21-1 represents a pseudogene. The CDR3 is 15 amino acids. In DNA form, the CDR3 reads TGTGCCAGCAGCGTATGCCTAGCGGGGGGGCATGAGCAGTTCTTC. Translated, it gives CASSVCLAGGHEQFF.

The chain is built from TRBV7-9 and TRBJ1-2; 8 bases match TRBD1. The CDR3 runs 14 residues. CDR1 and CDR2 from the germline V gene are SEHNR and FQNEAQ (reference sequence). J gave up 5 bases and V 2 bases, and 4 bases lay outside the gene matches. This chain's CDR3 is CASSLFQGAYGYTF. The DNA of the CDR3 is TGTGCCAGCAGCTTATTCCAGGGGGCATATGGCTACACCTTC.

This clone was seen only once. The chain is built from TRBV7-2 and TRBJ1-1; 7 bases match TRBD1. With 5 bases clipped from V and 4 bases from J, the junction kept 4 bases outside the gene matches. The CDR3 is 13 amino acids. Germline CDR1 and CDR2: SGHTA and FQGNSA. The CDR3 here is CASSRGGFTEAFF. The DNA for the CDR3 is TGTGCCAGCAGCCGAGGGGGCTTCACTGAAGCTTTCTTT.

The J gene is TRBJ2-2, the V gene TRBV28; 8 nucleotides align to TRBD1. The CDR3 spans 16 residues. From germline, CDR1 is MDHEN and CDR2 SYDVKM. The trim removed 6 bases at V and 3 bases at J, leaving 9 bases unmatched. CDR3 amino acids: CASRVQGARYTGELFF. CDR3 coding DNA: TGTGCCAGCAGGGTGCAGGGGGCGCGATACACCGGGGAGCTGTTTTTT.

This clone was detected a few times. This chain connects TRBV4-3 to TRBJ2-5; 10 bases line up with TRBD1. With V trimmed by 3 bases and J by 4 bases, 14 bases remained unmatched. The CDR3 runs 18 residues. Looked up from germline, CDR1 is LGHNA and CDR2 is YSLEER. Here the CDR3 DNA reads TGCGCCAGCAGCCAGTCCTCGGAGGGACAGGGGATTGGAGAGACCCAGTACTTC. Translating gives CASSQSSEGQGIGETQYF.

The rearrangement links TRBV5-1 to TRBJ2-3; 11 nucleotides line up with TRBD2. Trimming at V came to 3 bases and at J to 1 base, leaving 10 bases not matched to a gene. CDR3 length: 18 amino acids. Germline CDR1 and CDR2: SGHRS and YFSETQ. CDR3 in amino acids: CASSSLTPGLAGTDTQYF. The CDR3 nucleotides read TGCGCCAGCAGCTCCCTTACCCCGGGACTAGCGGGCACAGATACGCAGTATTTT.

This clone was observed a few times. This chain connects TRBV4-1 to TRBJ2-7; the match to TRBD1 covers 9 bases. CDR3 length: 15 residues. Germline CDR1 reads MGHRA; CDR2 reads YSYEKL. V lost 0 bases to trimming and J lost 6 bases; unmatched junction nucleotides: 6. The CDR3 sequence is CASSQDRDRVFEQYF. The CDR3 DNA reads TGCGCCAGCAGCCAAGACCGGGACAGGGTGTTCGAGCAGTACTTC.

The V and J genes are TRBV19 and TRBJ2-7; 8 nucleotides match TRBD1. The V segment lost 1 base and the J segment 5 bases; nucleotides outside the gene matches: 1. The CDR3 runs to 13 residues. CDR1 and CDR2 from the germline V gene are LNHDA and SQIVND (reference sequence). DNA of the CDR3: TGTGCCAGTAGTATAGGGACAGGGAACGAGCAGTACTTC. It translates to CASSIGTGNEQYF.

The chain recombines TRBV6-6 with TRBJ1-5; 7 nucleotides align to TRBD1. V dropped 5 bases and J dropped 6; count of bases not matched to a gene: 10. CDR3 length: 15 amino acids. Germline lookup yields CDR1 MNHNY and CDR2 SVGAGI (reference sequence). CDR3 nucleotide sequence: TGTGCCAGCAGTCTACTCAGGGGGTTGGTTCAGCCCCAGCATTTT. Protein sequence: CASSLLRGLVQPQHF.

This rearrangement joins TRBV19 to TRBJ2-7, with 8 bases identical to TRBD2. V lost 6 bases, J lost 0 bases, and 10 bases stayed unmatched. The CDR3 extends over 16 amino acids. CDR1 is LNHDA and CDR2 is SQIVND in the germline V gene (reference sequence). The CDR3 DNA is TGTGCCAGTAGCGGGGGGGCCTTCTTCTCCTCCTACGAGCAGTACTTC. Translated, it gives CASSGGAFFSSYEQYF. Looking up the rest from reference TRBV19 and TRBJ2-7 gives the full variable domain: DGGITQSPKYLFRKEGQNVTLSCEQNLNHDAMYWYRQDPGQGLRLIYYSQIVNDFQKGDIAEGYSVSREKKESFPLTVTSAQKNPTAFYLCASSGGAFFSSYEQYFGPGTRLTVT.

The chain combines TRBV5-1 with TRBJ2-2; perhaps TRBD2 as D (7 bases). V shed 3 bases and J shed 6 bases, with 15 bases lying between them. The length of the CDR3 is 15 residues. In germline, CDR1 is SGHRS, CDR2 YFSETQ. The CDR3 DNA reads as TGCGCCAGCAGCTACGAACCGGGGGGCCCCGGGGAGCTGTTTTTT. Protein product: CASSYEPGGPGELFF.

On this clone itself: One end of the junction does not line up with germline, which may come from a read error. V and J are TRBV29-1 and TRBJ2-5, with 10 bases lining up with TRBD1. The CDR3 covers 14 residues. The germline V gene has CDR1 SQVTM and CDR2 ANQGSEA. The CDR3 region is CSAERDRGSQTQYF. CDR3 in DNA: TGCAGCGCTGAACGGGACAGGGGTAGTCAGACCCAGTACTTC.

In this sample, this clone turned up once. This chain joins TRBV10-1 and TRBJ1-1, with TRBD1 identical over 8 bases. With V trimmed by 3 bases and J by 7 bases, 7 bases remained unmatched. The CDR3 contains 14 residues. CDR1 is WNHNN, CDR2 SYGVQD, per germline (reference sequence). The CDR3 is CASSEGTGAREAFF. The CDR3 nucleotides are TGCGCCAGCAGTGAAGGGACAGGCGCCCGTGAAGCTTTCTTT.